This TCR beta chain was observed in a study of molecular identifiers for immune sequencing clone quantification (dated by TCRdb to the late 2010s). Background for the entire study: For a replicate experiment, the RNA from either approximately 20,000 or 100,000 naive CD8 T cells was divided into five aliquots, and four of those aliquots went on to sequencing. CD8 T cells were used in a methods study to benchmark molecular-identifier clustering-based TCR repertoire sequencing (MIDCIRS) and TCR RNA copy counting.

On the study overall, not on this receptor specifically: Spiked-in Jurkat TCR RNA equivalent to a single cell was reported to be detectable even among 750,000 to 1,000,000 naive CD8 T cells. Modeling indicated approximately 3 TCR RNA copies recovered per cell, compared with about 9.7 by digital PCR, which implies a capture efficiency of about 27%. Identical TCR molecules sharing a barcode could cause highly expanded clone sizes to be underestimated. The naive libraries included spiked-in Jurkat TCR RNA (around 10 copies' worth), and this RNA is not part of the donor repertoire. In CMV-specific effector cells, over 99% of molecules were held by clones above 20 RNA copies, whereas under 1% of molecules were held by such clones in naive cells. When barcode sub-clustering was not used, chimeric consensus sequences inflated TCR diversity, with chimeras reaching as high as 47%.

About this clonotype itself: Its antigen target is currently unknown. No clone much larger than this one lies a single base away; base qualities are absent.

Trimming costs V 6 bases and J 1 base, and their ends lie 7 bases apart. Including cysteine and phenylalanine, the CDR3 has 13 amino acids. CDR3 DNA only is kept here, 39 bases in frame from base 1. Based on the germline V gene (reference sequence), the CDR1 and CDR2 sequences are MNHEY and SMNVEV. Libraries of naive CD8 T cells were built from anywhere between about 20,000 and 1,000,000 sorted cells, with 10%, 30% or 50% of the purified RNA used. Naive CD8 T cells, defined as CD8+CD4-CCR7+CD45RA+, were FACS-sorted into RLT Plus buffer on a BD FACSAria II. Detection sensitivity was tested by spiking Jurkat RNA equal to some 11 TCR copies' worth into samples containing 20,000-1,000,000 naive CD8 T cells. CD8 T cells were enriched using RosetteSep CD8+ T Cell Enrichment Cocktail and Ficoll-Paque, and the enriched cells then underwent ACK red cell lysis. Library preparation was by PCR. For sequencing, an Illumina HiSeq 4000 was employed. Preparation of bulk TCR libraries followed a previously described approach, with the TCR primers listed in Table S5. Total RNA was purified with the Qiagen AllPrep DNA/RNA kit. Before analysis, reads from multiple sequencing runs of the same library were pooled. In the authors' own workflow: Only reads with exact TCR constant sequence were kept, trimmed to 150 nt, and grouped by their 12-nt molecular barcodes. Within each barcode group, reads were sub-clustered at a 15% Levenshtein threshold, and quality-weighted consensus sequences were built per RNA molecule. Non-functional sequences were removed, as were lower-count sequences one edit away from another. Based on a fit of two negative binomial distributions, barcode sub-clusters having less than 20% of the maximum read count were discarded. Using fastp trimming at Q25 and MiXCR clonotype assembly, TCRdb reanalyzed the public sequencing data and kept in-frame beta chains. Every CDR3 protein is listed once, alongside the most common genes and DNA of its rows. The V and J calls were not made by the authors but by TCRdb's processing. The sample yields about 640,000 distinct CDR3 sequences; 15% to 20% were counted once. The ten biggest clones cover around 0.86% of the sample.

The chain is assembled from TRBV27 and TRBJ2-1, with the D segment identity uncertain. The receptor comes from a human donor in good health. Some libraries in this study had Jurkat cell RNA spiked in. Sequencing was carried out using naive CD8+ T cells from blood, with Jurkat cell RNA spiked in. The sample's cell subset or site, from its label and the paper: FACS-sorted CD8+CD4-CCR7+CD45RA+ naive T cells. The CDR3 region reads CASRDGSYNEQFF. The sequenced DNA: TGTGCCAGCAGGGACGGATCCTACAATGAGCAGTTCTTC.